These 27 T cell receptor beta chains were sequenced from one sample in a study of cytotoxic CD8 clonotypes in ibrutinib-treated CLL. Sequencing used immunoSEQ multiplex PCR; TCRdb keeps in-frame clones, though not all of them. Of 9,500 to 15,000 clones detected, around 68% appear once; the ten largest clones hold about 25%. Here the sequenced sample was PBMCs, taken before ibrutinib treatment. The source is a human donor with chronic lymphocytic leukemia.

This chain connects TRBV7-3 to TRBJ2-5, with D unclear. The CDR3 length is 15 residues. Germline lookup yields CDR1 SGHTA and CDR2 FQGTGA. V gave up 5 bases and J gave up 5 bases, with 18 bases separating them. The CDR3 sequence is CASSVTGSGGETQYF. The CDR3 DNA sequence: TGTGCCAGCAGCGTGACGGGCTCGGGTGGGGAGACCCAGTACTTC.

In DNA, the CDR3 is TGCGCCAGCAGCCAAGAGATGAACACTGAAGCTTTCTTT. It is translated as CASSQEMNTEAFF. The rearrangement links TRBV4-3 to TRBJ1-1; no definite D call. V gave up 0 bases and J gave up 0 bases, with 2 bases separating them. Germline V gives CDR1 LGHNA, CDR2 YSLEER. The CDR3 is 13 residues long.

This clone was recorded once. V gene TRBV4-3 combines with J gene TRBJ1-3; no definite D call. Trimming removed 4 bases at V and 0 bases at J, with 10 bases between. The germline gives CDR1 LGHNA, CDR2 YSLEER. This CDR3 is built from 15 residues. The chain's CDR3 is CASSPSISSGNTIYF. The DNA for the CDR3 is TGCGCCAGCAGCCCCTCAATCTCCTCTGGAAACACCATATATTTT.

The J gene is TRBJ1-1, the V gene TRBV19; the D gene is possibly TRBD1 (5 bases). Germline CDR1 reads LNHDA; CDR2 reads SQIVND (reference sequence). The CDR3 sequence is 14 residues long. V lost 3 bases and J lost 6, with 14 bases in between. CDR3 sequence (DNA): TGTGCCAGTAGTATGGGCACCAGGGTCGCTGAAGCTTTCTTT. This encodes CASSMGTRVAEAFF.

This clone was recorded a few times. This chain connects TRBV6-1 to TRBJ1-1; weak D call: TRBD1 (5 bases). The V gene lost 2 bases and the J gene lost 0 bases, with 10 bases spanning the gap. The germline CDR1 and CDR2 sequences are MNHNS and SASEGT. This CDR3 spans 15 amino acids. The CDR3 bases are TGTGCCAGCAGTGAACAGGGACGGTTGAACACTGAAGCTTTCTTT. Its protein product is CASSEQGRLNTEAFF.

The V and J genes are TRBV29-1 and TRBJ2-1, with D possibly matching TRBD2 (6 bases). V lost 8 bases and J lost 10, with 15 bases in between. Germline-derived CDR1 and CDR2 are SQVTM and ANQGSEA. CDR3 length equals 11 residues. DNA for the CDR3: TGCAGCTTCCTGACTAGTGGGGAGCAGTTCTTC. It yields the protein CSFLTSGEQFF.

The chain has TRBV27 and TRBJ2-1; D is unresolved. CDR3 length equals 13 residues. Germline lookup yields CDR1 MNHEY and CDR2 SMNVEV (reference sequence). Trimming left V 6 bases short and J 8 bases short, with 14 bases between. CDR3 sequence: CASRTYTEDEQFF. The CDR3 coding sequence is TGTGCCAGCAGAACCTACACAGAGGATGAGCAGTTCTTC.

The V call is TRBV28, the J call TRBJ2-3; D possibly corresponds to TRBD2 (5 bases). Germline V gene lookup returns CDR1 MDHEN and CDR2 SYDVKM. Trimming removed 2 bases at V and 6 bases at J, with 15 bases between. CDR3 length: 15 residues. The CDR3 spells CASSLIKGRRDTQYF. CDR3 DNA sequence: TGTGCCAGCAGTTTAATTAAAGGTCGGAGGGATACGCAGTATTTT.

Concerning this clone: Different DNA sequences within this sample yield the same CDR3. The chain links TRBV28 to TRBJ2-1, with 7 bases matching TRBD2. The CDR3 consists of 12 residues. Germline V gene lookup returns CDR1 MDHEN and CDR2 SYDVKM. V lost 10 bases, J lost 7 bases, and 7 bases stayed unmatched. In DNA form, the CDR3 reads TGTGCCACTGGGGAGGGTAGGAATGAGCAGTTCTTC. Its translation is CATGEGRNEQFF.

The sample holds a few counts of this clone. The V gene is TRBV5-1, the J gene TRBJ2-1; TRBD2 aligns across 11 bases. The CDR3 covers 18 residues. The germline CDR1 and CDR2 sequences are SGHRS and YFSETQ. With 3 bases clipped from V and 4 bases from J, the junction kept 12 bases outside the gene matches. The CDR3 DNA reads TGCGCCAGCAGCTCCCCAGGTAGCGGGGGGGTCCGGTACAATGAGCAGTTCTTC. Encoded protein: CASSSPGSGGVRYNEQFF. The whole variable domain, remainder taken from reference TRBV5-1 and TRBJ2-1, is KAGVTQTPRYLIKTRGQQVTLSCSPISGHRSVSWYQQTPGQGLQFLFEYFSETQRNKGNFPGRFSGRQFSNSRSEMNVSTLELGDSALYLCASSSPGSGGVRYNEQFFGPGTRLTVL.

V is TRBV19 and J is TRBJ2-2; 9 bases line up with TRBD1. V shed 3 bases and J 5 bases; nucleotides not matched to a gene: 7. Germline V CDR1 and CDR2: LNHDA, SQIVND (reference sequence). The CDR3 runs to 16 residues. DNA for the CDR3: TGTGCCAGTAGTATGGGCACAGGGGGCGGAACCGGGGAGCTGTTTTTT. It codes for CASSMGTGGGTGELFF.

The sample holds a few counts of this clone. The V gene is TRBV7-3, the J gene TRBJ2-1, with 8 positions matching TRBD1. CDR1 and CDR2 from the germline V gene are SGHTA and FQGTGA. The V gene end was trimmed by 2 bases and the J gene end by 8 bases; junction bases not matched to a gene: 8. The CDR3 contains 15 residues. Written as DNA, the CDR3 is TGTGCCAGCAGCTTAGGGACAGGCGGAGGCGATGAGCAGTTCTTC. It translates to CASSLGTGGGDEQFF.

This chain uses TRBV5-6 with TRBJ2-4, with 8 bases aligning to TRBD1. The germline gives CDR1 SGHDT, CDR2 YYEEEE. V was clipped by 4 bases and J by 5 bases; unmatched bases: 5. CDR3 size: 14 residues. CDR3 sequence reads: CASSLTGVENIQYF. The CDR3 DNA follows: TGTGCCAGCAGCCTGACAGGGGTGGAAAACATTCAGTACTTC.

This chain uses TRBV7-9 with TRBJ1-3, with a possible D match to TRBD1 (5 bases). V was trimmed by 5 bases and J by 0 bases, leaving 14 bases between them. The CDR3 contains 16 residues. Germline V gene data show CDR1 as SEHNR and CDR2 as FQNEAQ (reference sequence). The CDR3 DNA reads TGTGCCAGCAGCCCGAGGGGCAAAGGCTCTGGAAACACCATATATTTT. The encoded protein is CASSPRGKGSGNTIYF.

The V gene is TRBV5-6, the J gene TRBJ2-4; the D call may be TRBD1 or TRBD2 (6 bases each). Germline lookup yields CDR1 SGHDT and CDR2 YYEEEE. The CDR3 has 12 residues. Deletions cut 4 bases from V and 10 bases from J, with 12 bases between. CDR3 nucleotides: TGTGCCAGCAGCCAACAGGGAGGAATTCAGTACTTC. It specifies CASSQQGGIQYF.

V is TRBV19 and J is TRBJ1-2; D gene ambiguous. CDR3 length equals 16 residues. The germline V gene encodes CDR1 LNHDA and CDR2 SQIVND (reference sequence). V was clipped by 1 base and J by 0 bases, with 12 bases between them. CDR3 DNA sequence: TGTGCCAGTAGTATAGCTTACAGCGAAGCTAACTATGGCTACACCTTC. This codes for CASSIAYSEANYGYTF.

This chain joins TRBV5-1 and TRBJ2-7; 8 bases line up with TRBD2. Unmatched junction bases numbered 4, after V lost 1 base and J lost 1 base. The CDR3 has 15 amino acids. Germline V gene sequence: CDR1 SGHRS, CDR2 YFSETQ. Written as DNA, the CDR3 is TGCGCCAGCAGCTTGAGCCCGGGAGGGTCCTACGAGCAGTACTTC. Its protein is CASSLSPGGSYEQYF.

The V and J genes are TRBV28 and TRBJ2-2; D is perhaps TRBD1 (6 bases). The V end lost 5 bases, the J end lost 6 bases, and 25 bases lay between the germline ends. The CDR3 extends over 18 amino acids. Looked up from germline, CDR1 is MDHEN and CDR2 is SYDVKM. In nucleotides, the CDR3 is TGTGCCAGCAGTCCCCAGGGGTGGGCAGGGGAGAAGGCCGGGGAGCTGTTTTTT. Translated: CASSPQGWAGEKAGELFF.

The gene calls are TRBV6-5 and TRBJ1-2; maybe TRBD1 (5 bases). The CDR3 length is 14 residues. Germline V CDR1 and CDR2: MNHEY, SVGAGI. Trimming took off 6 bases at V and 6 bases at J, with 17 bases between the two ends. CDR3 DNA: TGTGCCAGCAGCACCTTGGGGCGGGGGGATGGCTACACCTTC. Protein sequence: CASSTLGRGDGYTF.

This clone has only a few counts. V usage is TRBV29-1 and J usage is TRBJ2-5; tentatively, D is TRBD2 (7 bases). Germline loops: CDR1 SQVTM, CDR2 ANQGSEA. V lost 5 bases and J lost 5, with 18 bases in between. This CDR3 has 14 amino acids. Written as DNA, the CDR3 is TGCAGCGTTCTTCCCCGGGGGGCCCCGGAGACCCAGTACTTC. Amino acids: CSVLPRGAPETQYF.

The genes are TRBV6-1 and TRBJ2-7; 10 nucleotides line up with TRBD2. This CDR3 spans 18 amino acids. Trimming removed 3 bases from V and 2 bases from J; junction bases left unmatched: 13. Germline assignment: CDR1 MNHNS and CDR2 SASEGT. The CDR3 protein is CASSDGASGGPATYEQYF. CDR3 nucleotides: TGTGCCAGCAGTGATGGGGCTAGCGGGGGCCCTGCCACCTACGAGCAGTACTTC.

This clone was counted a few times. The chain joins TRBV9 to TRBJ2-2; weak D call: TRBD2 (7 bases). This CDR3 is 14 amino acids long. V gave up 7 bases and J gave up 7 bases, with 17 bases separating them. Per the germline V gene, CDR1 is SGDLS and CDR2 is YYNGEE. CDR3 protein: CASSRGGDVGELFF. The CDR3 DNA reads as TGTGCCAGCTCGCGAGGGGGGGACGTCGGGGAGCTGTTTTTT.

The chain uses TRBV9 and TRBJ1-1, with D unclear. The CDR3 sequence is 14 residues long. The V gene's germline CDR1 is SGDLS and CDR2 YYNGEE. Trimming took off 5 bases at V and 1 base at J, with 12 bases between the two ends. This CDR3 reads CASSTKGGNTEAFF. CDR3 DNA: TGTGCCAGCAGTACTAAAGGAGGGAACACTGAAGCTTTCTTT.

The J gene is TRBJ1-4, the V gene TRBV19; D remains unclear. Germline values: CDR1 LNHDA, CDR2 SQIVND (reference sequence). V shed 5 bases and J shed 7 bases, with 20 bases lying between them. This CDR3 is built from 16 residues. The CDR3 nucleotides are TGTGCCAGTAGTCTCACAGCCCGCAGCACAACTGAAAAACTGTTTTTT. Translating gives CASSLTARSTTEKLFF.

This clone was picked up a small number of times. J is TRBJ1-2 and V is TRBV19; D is unclear. Germline loops: CDR1 LNHDA, CDR2 SQIVND (reference sequence). With 11 bases removed from V and 8 bases from J, the gap between germline ends came to 18 bases. The CDR3 is made up of 12 amino acids. This chain's CDR3 is CASTNLAAGYTF. The CDR3 DNA reads as TGTGCCTCTACTAACCTCGCTGCGGGCTACACCTTC.

This sequence joins TRBV28 and TRBJ1-2; a weak D match, TRBD1 (6 bases). Germline assignment: CDR1 MDHEN and CDR2 SYDVKM. The CDR3 totals 14 residues. V was trimmed by 4 bases and J by 6 bases, leaving 15 bases between them. The CDR3 nucleotides are TGTGCCAGCAGTTCCCAGGGGCAGGAGGATGGCTACACCTTC. Its protein is CASSSQGQEDGYTF.

The chain is built from TRBV7-9 and TRBJ1-1, with D possibly TRBD1 on 5 matching bases. The germline CDR1 and CDR2 sequences are SEHNR and FQNEAQ (reference sequence). V lost 4 bases, J lost 2 bases, and 8 bases lay in between. This CDR3 region has 13 residues. CDR3 loop: CASSYGGNTEAFF. The CDR3 DNA follows: TGTGCCAGCAGCTATGGGGGAAACACTGAAGCTTTCTTT.